This TCR beta chain is from a study of identical twins. In TCRdb, the 5' RACE reads were re-called with MiXCR into one record per CDR3 protein. The table records 500,000 or so distinct CDR3 sequences, under 25% of them present only once. This clonotype was recorded at least ten times. The CDR3 is 15 amino acids. The germline CDR1 and CDR2 sequences are SGDLS and YYNGEE. After removal of 3 bases from V and 2 bases from J, the junction contained 4 bases not matched to a gene. The same data also contributed to another study, on T cells expressing NK-cell markers. From that second work: Of the CD8+ T cell pool in several donors, about 1.0-7.0% was accounted for by dominant NKG2C+ clonotypes.

Sequenced input: CD4+ T cells sorted from blood. The chain is built from TRBV9 and TRBJ2-1; 8 nucleotides line up with TRBD1. This sequence originates from a woman between 18 and 30 years old in good health. The CDR3 DNA sequence: TGTGCCAGCAGCGCCGACAGGGGAACCTACAATGAGCAGTTCTTC. This gives the protein CASSADRGTYNEQFF.